This entry lists 9 T cell receptor beta chains sequenced from one sample in a study of blood T cell repertoires in COVID-19. The data were produced by immunoSEQ multiplex PCR, yet TCRdb's version contains in-frame clones alone and is incomplete. The data show some 54,000 clones, 83% seen once. Sample: peripheral blood. The origin of the receptors is a woman aged 60 to 75 with acute or convalescent COVID-19.

The CDR3 sequence is CASRGTGVDYGYTF. In DNA, the CDR3 is TGTGCCAGCAGGGGGACAGGGGTTGACTATGGCTACACCTTC. The chain has TRBV2 and TRBJ1-2; 10 positions match TRBD1. This CDR3 is 14 amino acids long. Trimming removed 6 bases from V and 3 bases from J; junction bases left unmatched: 4. The V gene's germline CDR1 is SNHLY and CDR2 FYNNEI. Drawing the rest from reference TRBV2 and TRBJ1-2, the complete variable domain is EPEVTQTPSHQVTQMGQEVILRCVPISNHLYFYWYRQILGQKVEFLVSFYNNEISEKSEIFDDQFSVERPDGSNFTLKIRSTKLEDSAMYFCASRGTGVDYGYTFGSGTRLTVV.

This clone was detected only once. The genes are TRBV7-2 and TRBJ1-6, with 7 nucleotides matching TRBD1. The germline gives CDR1 SGHTA, CDR2 FQGNSA. Germline trimming cut 5 bases from V and 10 bases from J; bases unmatched to any gene: 23. The CDR3 is made up of 19 amino acids. The CDR3 DNA is TGTGCCAGCAGCGGTAGTGGTTTACAGGGGAGAGCCTATAGATCACCCCTCCACTTT. Its translation: CASSGSGLQGRAYRSPLHF. Looking up the rest from reference TRBV7-2 and TRBJ1-6 gives the full variable domain: GAGVSQSPSNKVTEKGKDVELRCDPISGHTALYWYRQSLGQGLEFLIYFQGNSAPDKSGLPSDRFSAERTGGSVSTLTIQRTQQEDSAVYLCASSGSGLQGRAYRSPLHFGNGTRLTVT.

The chain joins TRBV3-1 (or the pseudogene TRBV3-2) to TRBJ2-3; 12 bases are shared with TRBD2. The CDR3 is 17 residues long. Looked up from germline, CDR1 is LGHDT and CDR2 is YNNKEL (reference sequence). V lost 5 bases and J lost 2; bases outside the gene matches: 8. This CDR3 is CASSVGTSGPHTDTQYF. DNA of the CDR3: TGTGCCAGCAGCGTCGGGACTAGCGGGCCCCACACAGATACGCAGTATTTT.

V is TRBV27 and J is TRBJ2-3; tentatively, D is TRBD1 (6 bases). The V end lost 7 bases, the J end lost 4 bases, and 18 bases lay between the germline ends. The length of the CDR3 is 15 residues. Germline lookup yields CDR1 MNHEY and CDR2 SMNVEV (reference sequence). CDR3 nucleotides: TGTGCCAGCACGGTCGCAGGGGAGCTTGCAGATACGCAGTATTTT. It codes for CASTVAGELADTQYF.

This clone was detected only a few times. In nucleotides, the CDR3 is TGTGCCAGCAGTCATCAGGGTTATCCTGGAAACACCATATATTTT. It codes for CASSHQGYPGNTIYF. The chain carries TRBV3-1 (or the pseudogene TRBV3-2) and TRBJ1-3, with a weak D call TRBD1 (5 bases). The CDR3 extends over 15 amino acids. Germline V gives CDR1 LGHDT, CDR2 YNNKEL (reference sequence). Trimming took 6 bases from V and 2 from J, leaving 14 bases between them.

This sequence joins TRBV25-1 and TRBJ2-5; 8 bases line up with TRBD2. CDR1 and CDR2 (germline): MGHDK, SYGVNS. This CDR3 region has 13 residues. V lost 6 bases to trimming and J lost 4 bases; unmatched junction nucleotides: 4. Here the CDR3 DNA reads TGTGCCAGCAGCAGGGCGGGGGGAGAGACCCAGTACTTC. This translates into CASSRAGGETQYF.

This clone was picked up one time. V is TRBV3-1 (or the pseudogene TRBV3-2) and J is TRBJ2-1; 7 bases agree with TRBD2. This CDR3 has 15 amino acids. With 1 base clipped from V and 7 bases from J, the junction kept 7 bases outside the gene matches. Germline lookup yields CDR1 LGHDT and CDR2 YNNKEL (reference sequence). Here the CDR3 reads CASSQVGGSWNEQFF. The CDR3 region has the DNA TGTGCCAGCAGCCAAGTCGGCGGGAGTTGGAATGAGCAGTTCTTC.

This rearrangement joins TRBV6-5 to TRBJ2-1, with 8 nucleotides matching TRBD1. Germline CDR1 is MNHEY and CDR2 is SVGAGI. V was pared by 2 bases and J by 10 bases, with 7 bases of the junction left unmatched. The CDR3 consists of 14 residues. CDR3 nucleotides: TGTGCCAGCAGTTACCGGACAGGGTCTTGGGAGCAGTTCTTC. Its protein product is CASSYRTGSWEQFF.

This clone was seen a single time. The chain joins TRBV7-2 to TRBJ1-3; a weak D match, TRBD1 (5 bases). V was trimmed by 6 bases and J by 0 bases, leaving 15 bases between them. CDR1 is SGHTA and CDR2 is FQGNSA in the germline V gene. The CDR3 covers 16 residues. The CDR3 sequence is CASRTGMGSSGNTIYF. In DNA form, the CDR3 reads TGTGCCAGCAGAACAGGCATGGGAAGCTCTGGAAACACCATATATTTT.